Listed below are T cell receptor beta chains from one sample, sequenced in a study of OX40 agonist ivuxolimab in advanced cancers. The method was immunoSEQ multiplex PCR; TCRdb's version includes in-frame clones alone and lacks a portion of them. The sample lists 60,000 to 70,000 clones, less than 95% seen once, with approximately 12% in the top ten. The specimen was CD4+ or CD8+ T cells sorted from blood, collected in a trial of the OX40 agonist ivuxolimab. The origin of the receptors is an adult with an advanced solid tumor such as melanoma, head and neck, liver or kidney cancer. CDR3s include the opening cysteine and the closing phenylalanine or tryptophan. The D gene is left open where the match is weak. Only some rows state a clone size, as once, few, many or a class for expanded clones.

>TRBJ2-7|.|.|TRBV11-2
CASSLDIGLYEQYF
TGTGCCAGCAGCTTAGATATTGGCCTTTACGAGCAGTACTTC
>TRBJ2-1|.|.|TRBV10-3
CATSDQGLYSSYNEQFF
TGTGCCACCTCAGACCAGGGACTGTACAGCTCCTACAATGAGCAGTTCTTC
>TRBJ1-2|.|.|TRBV7-9
CASSDPSGALGFGYTF
TGTGCCAGCAGCGACCCCTCAGGGGCCCTGGGGTTTGGCTACACCTTC
>TRBJ2-1|.|TRBD1|TRBV5-1
CASSWRDRAEQFF
TGCGCCAGCAGCTGGAGGGACAGGGCTGAGCAGTTCTTC
>TRBJ2-1|.|.|TRBV29-1
CSVEVNEQFF
TGCAGCGTTGAAGTAAATGAGCAGTTCTTC
>TRBJ2-7|.|.|TRBV29-1
CSVAAGAGAYEQYF
TGCAGCGTTGCCGCGGGGGCGGGAGCCTACGAGCAGTACTTC
>TRBJ2-7|once|.|TRBV4-1
CASSQIVQYEQYF
TGCGCCAGCAGCCAAATTGTCCAGTACGAGCAGTACTTC
>TRBJ2-7|once|.|TRBV15
CATSRQGGEQYF
TGTGCCACCAGCAGACAGGGAGGAGAGCAGTACTTC
>TRBJ1-2|.|.|TRBV7-9
CASSLKGTPYGYTF
TGTGCCAGCAGCTTAAAGGGGACACCCTATGGCTACACCTTC
>TRBJ2-1|.|TRBD2|TRBV28
CASSWVLRREATDYNEQFF
TGTGCCAGCAGTTGGGTGTTGAGGCGGGAGGCCACAGACTACAATGAGCAGTTCTTC
>TRBJ2-7|.|TRBD2|TRBV29-1
CSVEIAGGPYEQYF
TGCAGCGTTGAAATAGCGGGAGGGCCGTACGAGCAGTACTTC
>TRBJ2-7|.|TRBD2|TRBV7-6
CASSPGLAGGHEQYF
TGTGCCAGCAGTCCGGGACTAGCGGGAGGCCACGAGCAGTACTTC